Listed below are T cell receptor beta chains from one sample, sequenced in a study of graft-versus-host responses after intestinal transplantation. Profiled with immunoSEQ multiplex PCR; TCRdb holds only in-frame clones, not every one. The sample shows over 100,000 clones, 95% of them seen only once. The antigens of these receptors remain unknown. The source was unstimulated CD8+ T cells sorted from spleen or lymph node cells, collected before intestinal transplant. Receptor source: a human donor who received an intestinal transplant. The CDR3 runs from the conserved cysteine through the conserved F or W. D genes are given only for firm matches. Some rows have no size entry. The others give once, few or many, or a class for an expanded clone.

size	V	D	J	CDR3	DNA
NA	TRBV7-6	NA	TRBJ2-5	CASSGSQETQYF	TGTGCCAGCAGCGGATCTCAAGAGACCCAGTACTTC
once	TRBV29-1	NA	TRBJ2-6	CSVAGGSSGANVLTF	TGCAGCGTTGCCGGCGGTAGCTCTGGGGCCAACGTCCTGACTTTC
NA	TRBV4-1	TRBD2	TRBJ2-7	CASSQGTSGTYEQYF	TGCGCCAGCAGCCAGGGGACTAGCGGGACCTACGAGCAGTACTTC
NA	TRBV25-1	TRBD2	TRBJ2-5	CASEVSGAKETQYF	TGTGCCAGCGAAGTGAGCGGGGCTAAAGAGACCCAGTACTTC
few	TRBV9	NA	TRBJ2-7	CASSANWGFAYEQYF	TGTGCCAGCAGCGCAAATTGGGGGTTTGCCTACGAGCAGTACTTC
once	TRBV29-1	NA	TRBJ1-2	CSVQREEGYTF	TGCAGCGTACAGCGGGAGGAGGGCTACACCTTC
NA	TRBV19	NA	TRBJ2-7	CASSPGLRYEQYF	TGTGCCAGTAGTCCGGGACTCCGCTACGAGCAGTACTTC
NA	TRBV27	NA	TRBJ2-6	CASRPSPPGGGLFGANVLTF	TGTGCCAGCAGACCTAGCCCCCCAGGGGGGGGGCTATTCGGGGCCAACGTCCTGACTTTC
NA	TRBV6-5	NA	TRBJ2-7	CASRGRGIDEQYF	TGTGCCAGCAGAGGTAGAGGGATTGACGAGCAGTACTTC
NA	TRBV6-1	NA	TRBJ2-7	CASSEASLKAGSSYEQYF	TGTGCCAGCAGTGAAGCGTCCCTCAAGGCAGGGAGCTCCTACGAGCAGTACTTC
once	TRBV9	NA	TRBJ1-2	CASSVDQGYGYTF	TGTGCCAGCAGCGTAGATCAGGGGTATGGCTACACCTTC
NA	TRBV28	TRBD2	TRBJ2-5	CASSQRISGWETQYF	TGTGCCAGCAGCCAAAGGATTAGCGGGTGGGAGACCCAGTACTTC
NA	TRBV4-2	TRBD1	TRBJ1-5	CASSQVAGGIPNQPQHF	TGTGCCAGCAGCCAAGTCGCAGGGGGGATCCCCAATCAGCCCCAGCATTTT
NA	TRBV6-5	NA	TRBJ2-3	CASSYSDTQYF	TGTGCCAGCAGTTACTCTGATACGCAGTATTTT
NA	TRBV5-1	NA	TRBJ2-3	CASSFRGSTDTQYF	TGCGCCAGCAGCTTCAGGGGCAGCACAGATACGCAGTATTTT
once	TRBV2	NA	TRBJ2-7	CASRLAYEQYF	TGTGCCAGCAGACTAGCCTACGAGCAGTACTTC
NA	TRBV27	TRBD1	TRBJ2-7	CASRPVTGDDEQYF	TGTGCCAGCAGACCCGTAACAGGGGACGACGAGCAGTACTTC
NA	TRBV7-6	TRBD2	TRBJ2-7	CASSLGTSAPYEQYF	TGTGCCAGCAGCCTAGGGACTAGCGCTCCCTACGAGCAGTACTTC
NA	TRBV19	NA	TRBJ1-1	CASSIGQTKAFF	TGTGCCAGTAGTATAGGACAGACTAAAGCTTTCTTT
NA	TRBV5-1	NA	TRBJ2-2	CASSLGWGDTGELFF	TGCGCCAGCAGCTTGGGGTGGGGGGACACCGGGGAGCTGTTTTTT
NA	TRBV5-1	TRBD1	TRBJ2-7	CASKGGQGFYEQYF	TGCGCCAGCAAGGGAGGACAGGGATTTTACGAGCAGTACTTC
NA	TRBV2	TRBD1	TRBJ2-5	CASSGQGVEETQYF	TGTGCCAGCAGCGGACAGGGAGTGGAAGAGACCCAGTACTTC
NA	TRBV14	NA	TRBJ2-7	CASSPTDTYEQYF	TGTGCCAGCAGCCCTACTGATACCTACGAGCAGTACTTC
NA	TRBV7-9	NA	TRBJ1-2	CASTETAIPDGYTF	TGTGCCAGCACCGAGACGGCGATACCCGATGGCTACACCTTC
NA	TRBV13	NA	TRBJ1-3	CASSFGAQGRSGNTIYF	TGTGCCAGCAGCTTCGGGGCCCAGGGTCGTAGTGGAAACACCATATATTTT
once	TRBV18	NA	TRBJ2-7	CASSPLIGPSSYEQYF	TGTGCCAGCTCACCCCTGATCGGACCAAGCTCCTACGAGCAGTACTTC
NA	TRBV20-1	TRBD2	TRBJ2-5	CSARGGGTQYF	TGCAGTGCTAGAGGGGGGGGGACCCAGTACTTC
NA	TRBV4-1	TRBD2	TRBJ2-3	CASSQDRRAGGWTDTQYF	TGCGCCAGCAGCCAAGATAGAAGGGCGGGAGGGTGGACAGATACGCAGTATTTT
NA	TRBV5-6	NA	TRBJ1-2	CASSRRGYTF	TGTGCCAGCAGCCGTCGGGGCTACACCTTC
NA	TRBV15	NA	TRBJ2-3	CATSSYTGVSTDTQYF	TGTGCCACCAGCAGTTACACGGGAGTATCCACAGATACGCAGTATTTT
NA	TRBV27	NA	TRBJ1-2	CASSLSRQTNYGYTF	TGTGCCAGCAGTTTATCGAGGCAGACCAACTATGGCTACACCTTC
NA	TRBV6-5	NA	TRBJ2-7	CASSEVAHYEQYF	TGTGCCAGCAGTGAAGTAGCCCACTACGAGCAGTACTTC
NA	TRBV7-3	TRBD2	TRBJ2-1	CASSLAGGQDEQFF	TGTGCCAGCAGTTTAGCGGGAGGTCAGGATGAGCAGTTCTTC
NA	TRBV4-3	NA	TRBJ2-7	CASSQDWGVYEQYF	TGCGCCAGCAGCCAAGATTGGGGAGTCTACGAGCAGTACTTC
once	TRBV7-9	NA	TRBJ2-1	CASSFEGFDEQFF	TGTGCCAGCAGCTTTGAGGGGTTCGATGAGCAGTTCTTC
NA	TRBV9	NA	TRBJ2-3	CASSVAIERSTDTQYF	TGTGCCAGCAGCGTAGCAATTGAGAGAAGCACAGATACGCAGTATTTT
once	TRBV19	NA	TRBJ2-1	CASSIYSTIYNEQFF	TGTGCCAGTAGTATCTACAGTACCATTTACAATGAGCAGTTCTTC
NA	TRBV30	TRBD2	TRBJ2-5	CAWSPAGGPGETQYF	TGTGCCTGGAGTCCAGCGGGAGGGCCTGGAGAGACCCAGTACTTC
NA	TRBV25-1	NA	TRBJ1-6	CASSEFREANSPLHF	TGTGCCAGCAGTGAATTCAGAGAAGCCAATTCACCCCTCCACTTT
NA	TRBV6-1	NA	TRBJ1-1	CASSEIKGTEAFF	TGTGCCAGCAGTGAAATCAAGGGTACTGAAGCTTTCTTT
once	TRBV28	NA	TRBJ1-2	CASSGTPLGGYTF	TGTGCCAGCAGCGGGACGCCCTTAGGTGGCTACACCTTC
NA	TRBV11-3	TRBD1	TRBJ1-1	CASGGQDGPEAFF	TGTGCCAGCGGCGGACAGGATGGACCTGAAGCTTTCTTT
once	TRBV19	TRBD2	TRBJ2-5	CASSPTPRRGETQYF	TGTGCCAGTTCCCCAACTCCCCGGCGGGGGGAGACCCAGTACTTC
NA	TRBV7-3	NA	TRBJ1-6	CASSEQGSYNSPLHF	TGTGCCAGCAGCGAACAGGGATCCTATAATTCACCCCTCCACTTT
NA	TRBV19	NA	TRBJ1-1	CASSIGTGSFRTEAFF	TGTGCCAGTAGTATCGGGACCGGTTCATTTAGGACTGAAGCTTTCTTT
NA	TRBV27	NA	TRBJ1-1	CASSPIRQAIEAFF	TGTGCCAGCAGCCCCATTAGACAGGCTATTGAAGCTTTCTTT
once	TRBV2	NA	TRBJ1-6	CASNPGGKAPLHF	TGTGCCAGCAACCCGGGGGGGAAGGCGCCCCTCCACTTT
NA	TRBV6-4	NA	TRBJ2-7	CASSDRTGDEQYF	TGTGCCAGCAGTGACAGAACAGGTGACGAGCAGTACTTC
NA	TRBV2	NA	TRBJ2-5	CVSRKTVTLEETQYF	TGTGTGTCCCGAAAGACGGTTACTCTCGAAGAGACCCAGTACTTC
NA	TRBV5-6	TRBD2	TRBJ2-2	CASSHSGYGELFF	TGTGCCAGCAGCCATAGCGGGTACGGGGAGCTGTTTTTT
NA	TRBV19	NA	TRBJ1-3	CASSRDTSSGNTIYF	TGTGCCAGTAGTCGTGACACAAGCTCTGGAAACACCATATATTTT
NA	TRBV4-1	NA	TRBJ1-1	CASSQIQGEVDTEAFF	TGCGCCAGCAGCCAAATACAGGGAGAGGTCGACACTGAAGCTTTCTTT
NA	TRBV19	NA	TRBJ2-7	CASSIDSPYEQYF	TGTGCCAGTAGTATAGACAGCCCTTACGAGCAGTACTTC
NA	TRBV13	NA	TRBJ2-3	CASSLGGQGSTDTQYF	TGTGCCAGCAGCTTAGGGGGGCAGGGAAGCACAGATACGCAGTATTTT